This T cell receptor beta chain is drawn from a study of cytomegalovirus exposure and HLA in healthy donors. 13 Jbeta primers and 60 Vbeta primers were used for the PCR. Method: immunoSEQ multiplex PCR; TCRdb's copy keeps in-frame clones and lacks some. The repertoire holds around 88,000 clones, with about 74% as singletons. V was trimmed by 1 base and J by 1 base, leaving 14 bases between them. The CDR3 extends over 17 amino acids. Germline CDR1 is LNHNV and CDR2 is YYDKDF (reference sequence). The chain combines TRBV15 with TRBJ1-3, with D uncertain. The clonotype was recovered from a male donor in good health and CMV-seronegative. What was sequenced was PBMCs. The CDR3: CATSRARHPVSGNTIYF. DNA of the CDR3: TGTGCCACCAGCAGAGCTCGACACCCGGTTTCTGGAAACACCATATATTTT.